The 21 T cell receptor beta chains listed next were all sequenced from one sample in a study of blood T cell repertoires in COVID-19. Assay used: immunoSEQ multiplex PCR; TCRdb lists only in-frame clones, some missing. This sample has about 75,000 clones, with 87% found just once. Sequencing used peripheral blood. These receptors originate from a woman aged 50 to 65 with acute or convalescent COVID-19.

The V and J genes are TRBV19 and TRBJ2-2; 10 nucleotides line up with TRBD2. Trimming took 5 bases from V and 6 from J; bases not matched to a gene: 3. CDR3 length equals 14 residues. Looked up from germline, CDR1 is LNHDA and CDR2 is SQIVND (reference sequence). CDR3 nucleotides: TGTGCCAGTAGTTCTAGCGGGGGTTCCGGGGAGCTGTTTTTT. Protein sequence: CASSSSGGSGELFF.

DNA for the CDR3: TGTGCCAGCAGCTTTCTGTTAGGGGCCGTACAAGAGACCCAGTACTTC. Residues: CASSFLLGAVQETQYF. The chain has TRBV11-2 and TRBJ2-5; a possible D gene is TRBD1 (5 bases). This CDR3 is built from 16 residues. CDR1 and CDR2 from the germline V gene are SGHAT and FQNNGV. V dropped 3 bases and J dropped 2 bases, with 16 bases sitting between them.

The chain is built from TRBV7-9 and TRBJ1-2, with D possibly matching TRBD1 (6 bases). Germline assignment: CDR1 SEHNR and CDR2 FQNEAQ (reference sequence). The CDR3 spans 12 residues. Trimming took 8 bases from V and 2 from J, leaving 9 bases between them. CDR3 loop: CASGRGNYGYTF. CDR3 in DNA: TGTGCCAGCGGGAGGGGGAACTATGGCTACACCTTC.

The chain links TRBV6-5 to TRBJ1-6; D might be TRBD1 (6 bases). V was trimmed by 8 bases and J by 4 bases, leaving 9 bases between them. The CDR3 consists of 13 residues. Germline-derived CDR1 and CDR2 are MNHEY and SVGAGI. CDR3 nucleotide sequence: TGTGCCAGCGGGGGCCAGTATAATTCACCCCTCCACTTT. Translating it yields CASGGQYNSPLHF.

The V call is TRBV6-2 or TRBV6-3, the J call TRBJ1-1; maybe TRBD1 (5 bases). The CDR3 has 14 residues. V was cut by 6 bases and J by 2 bases, with 13 bases left in between. Looked up from germline, CDR1 is MNHEY and CDR2 is SVGEGT. The CDR3 coding sequence is TGTGCCAGCAGCCCCGGACATGTCAACACTGAAGCTTTCTTT. Amino acid sequence: CASSPGHVNTEAFF.

This clone has just one count. The V and J genes are TRBV23-1 and TRBJ2-1; the D gene is possibly TRBD2 (6 bases). TRBV23-1 is an ORF, with its function uncertain. The CDR3 sequence is 15 residues long. V lost 5 bases and J 2 bases, leaving 13 bases between the germline ends. CDR3 bases: TGCGCCAGCAGTACCCATAGCGGAACCTACAATGAGCAGTTCTTC. Protein: CASSTHSGTYNEQFF.

The gene calls are TRBV19 and TRBJ1-4; 10 nucleotides align to TRBD1. CDR1 is LNHDA, CDR2 SQIVND, per germline (reference sequence). V trimming: 2 bases; J trimming: 7 bases; junction bases outside the gene matches: 4. The CDR3 extends over 15 amino acids. The CDR3 region is CASSIRQGAVEKLFF. The DNA of the CDR3 is TGTGCCAGTAGTATACGACAGGGGGCCGTTGAAAAACTGTTTTTT.

In this sample, this clone turned up a few times. The chain joins TRBV27 to TRBJ1-2, with D maybe TRBD1 (6 bases). Germline V gene sequence: CDR1 MNHEY, CDR2 SMNVEV (reference sequence). V was shortened by 2 bases and J by 3 bases, with 13 bases between the two germline ends. CDR3 size: 15 residues. The CDR3 DNA is TGTGCCAGCAGTTTAGGGGGGGCGGCTTACTATGGCTACACCTTC. The encoded protein is CASSLGGAAYYGYTF.

This clone came up once. The J gene is TRBJ1-2, the V gene TRBV19, with 9 bases aligning to TRBD1. This CDR3 is 17 amino acids long. Germline V gene sequence: CDR1 LNHDA, CDR2 SQIVND (reference sequence). V shed 2 bases, J shed 2 bases, and the junction held 9 bases outside the gene matches. CDR3: CASSIWSGQGPNYGYTF. CDR3 nucleotide sequence: TGTGCCAGTAGTATATGGTCCGGACAGGGGCCCAACTATGGCTACACCTTC.

The genes are TRBV20-1 and TRBJ2-7, with D possibly TRBD2 on 6 matching bases. Germline CDR1 is DFQATT and CDR2 is SNEGSKA (reference sequence). V was clipped by 3 bases and J by 3 bases, with 15 bases between them. The CDR3 is made up of 14 amino acids. CDR3 in amino acids: CSASSGSVIYEQYF. The DNA of the CDR3 is TGCAGTGCTAGTAGCGGTAGCGTCATCTACGAGCAGTACTTC.

The CDR3 sequence is CASNPHQLTDTQYF. In nucleotides, the CDR3 is TGTGCCAGCAACCCTCATCAACTCACAGATACGCAGTATTTT. The gene calls are TRBV27 and TRBJ2-3; no clear D. Germline values: CDR1 MNHEY, CDR2 SMNVEV (reference sequence). There are 14 residues in the CDR3. V gave up 7 bases and J gave up 2 bases, with 13 bases separating them.

The V gene is TRBV18, the J gene TRBJ1-2, with 9 bases matching TRBD1. The CDR3 is made up of 13 amino acids. Trimming cost V 5 bases and J 8 bases; bases outside gene matches: 6. Germline CDR1 reads KGHSH; CDR2 reads LQKENI. The CDR3 coding sequence is TGTGCCAGCTCAGAACAGGGGGCAAAAGGCTACACCTTC. This sequence encodes CASSEQGAKGYTF.

The chain employs TRBV3-1 (or the pseudogene TRBV3-2) and TRBJ1-3, with TRBD1 as a possible D gene (5 bases). V gave up 0 bases and J gave up 15 bases, with 15 bases separating them. From germline, CDR1 is LGHDT and CDR2 YNNKEL (reference sequence). This CDR3 is 13 amino acids long. CDR3 coding DNA: TGTGCCAGCAGCCAAGAATATAAAGGGGCCCAATATTTT. It codes for CASSQEYKGAQYF.

The CDR3 sequence: CASTRSPQGEDTEAFF. CDR3 nucleotides: TGTGCCAGCACTCGGTCTCCCCAAGGGGAGGACACTGAAGCTTTCTTT. The chain combines TRBV2 with TRBJ1-1; weak D call: TRBD1 (5 bases). V lost 7 bases and J 3 bases, leaving 21 bases between the germline ends. The CDR3 covers 16 residues. Germline CDR1 and CDR2: SNHLY and FYNNEI.

The chain joins TRBV28 to TRBJ2-3; 8 nucleotides agree with TRBD1. Germline V CDR1 and CDR2: MDHEN, SYDVKM. This CDR3 spans 14 amino acids. J lost 2 bases, V lost 4 bases, and 2 bases had no gene match. CDR3 in amino acids: CASSSGGSTDTQYF. CDR3 nucleotides: TGTGCCAGCAGTTCAGGGGGCTCCACAGATACGCAGTATTTT.

J is TRBJ1-1 and V is TRBV5-4; D unresolved. V lost 3 bases and J 2 bases, leaving 11 bases between the germline ends. CDR1 is SGHNT and CDR2 is YYREEE in the germline V gene (reference sequence). The CDR3 covers 14 residues. CDR3: CASSSPAINTEAFF. CDR3 bases: TGTGCCAGCAGCTCGCCCGCGATTAACACTGAAGCTTTCTTT.

The chain has TRBV6-6 and TRBJ1-2, with D possibly being TRBD1 (6 bases). V lost 6 bases and J lost 1, with 12 bases in between. The CDR3 covers 14 residues. Germline-derived CDR1 and CDR2 are MNHNY and SVGAGI (reference sequence). CDR3 sequence (DNA): TGTGCCAGCAGGGGATACAGGGTTAACTATGGCTACACCTTC. Translating gives CASRGYRVNYGYTF.

V usage is TRBV30 and J usage is TRBJ1-6; 9 bases match TRBD1. Per the germline V gene, CDR1 is GTSNPN and CDR2 is SVGIG (reference sequence). Trimming took 2 bases from V and 9 from J; bases not matched to a gene: 5. The CDR3 contains 14 residues. Here the CDR3 DNA reads TGTGCCTGGAGTTACGGGACAGGGAGTTCACCCCTCCACTTT. The encoded protein is CAWSYGTGSSPLHF.

V usage is TRBV14 and J usage is TRBJ1-3; D is perhaps TRBD1 (5 bases). The length of the CDR3 is 15 residues. Deletions cut 1 base from V and 7 bases from J, with 14 bases between. Germline V lookup: CDR1 SGHDN, CDR2 FVKESK. CDR3 coding DNA: TGTGCCAGCAGCCAAGGCAGCCGGGAGGGGAACACCATATATTTT. It codes for CASSQGSREGNTIYF.

The chain is built from TRBV11-3 and TRBJ2-1; TRBD2 aligns across 12 bases. Unmatched junction bases numbered 9, after V lost 5 bases and J lost 4 bases. CDR1 SGHNT and CDR2 YENEEA come from the germline V gene. This CDR3 has 17 residues. The CDR3 is CASSNQLTSGGYNEQFF. DNA for the CDR3: TGTGCCAGCAGCAACCAGCTGACTAGCGGGGGTTACAATGAGCAGTTCTTC.

J is TRBJ1-1 and V is TRBV7-9, with TRBD1 identical over 7 bases. Germline CDR1 is SEHNR and CDR2 is FQNEAQ (reference sequence). This CDR3 has 15 amino acids. The J segment lost 1 base and the V segment lost 4 bases, leaving 6 bases of the junction unmatched. CDR3 sequence: CASSSLQGPNTEAFF. The DNA for the CDR3 is TGTGCCAGCAGCTCTTTACAGGGGCCGAACACTGAAGCTTTCTTT.